This T cell receptor (beta chain) was recovered during a study of blood T cell repertoires in COVID-19. Study-level information: Spain, Italy and the United States supplied samples that represented acute and convalescent COVID-19.

Study processing details: Reference gene primer amplification gave nucleated cell count estimates. Here immunoSEQ multiplex PCR was the method, and the copy in TCRdb shows in-frame clones only, minus some. V and J calls and clone size are those listed in that table; D and trimming were worked out from the DNA. The repertoire holds nearly 15,000 clones, with approximately 88% as singletons. Germline V gene sequence: CDR1 GTSNPN, CDR2 SVGIG (reference sequence). V shed 1 base and J 4 bases; nucleotides not matched to a gene: 8. This CDR3 has 15 residues. The specimen was peripheral blood. The rearrangement links TRBV30 to TRBJ1-2, with 8 bases matching TRBD1. The sequence came from a human donor in a cohort sampled during active COVID-19. The CDR3 loop is CAWSGSRGPSYGYTF. In DNA form, the CDR3 reads TGTGCCTGGAGTGGCAGCAGGGGGCCATCCTATGGCTACACCTTC. The full variable domain, its missing parts supplied by reference TRBV30 and TRBJ1-2, is SQTIHQWPATLVQPVGSPLSLECTVEGTSNPNLYWYRQAAGRGLQLLFYSVGIGQISSEVPQNLSASRPQDRQFILSSKKLLLSDSGFYLCAWSGSRGPSYGYTFGSGTRLTVV.